The clone carrying this TCR beta chain was detected many times. Its antigen is unidentified. These data belong to a study of identical twins. Regarding the study as a whole: Zero-insertion analyses could be partly confounded by invariant MAIT and iNKT cells. Memory repertoires showed no such pattern, whereas abundant cord blood beta clonotypes carried fewer insertions. Out-of-frame sharing of TCR alpha in monozygotic twins was underestimated by models.

The germline V gene encodes CDR1 SGDLS and CDR2 YYNGEE. The CDR3 extends over 15 amino acids. The V segment lost 4 bases and the J segment 4 bases; nucleotides outside the gene matches: 7. Addition of a universal primer site occurred through template switching, and cDNA carried unique molecular identifiers. TCRdb analysed the 5' RACE reads with MiXCR anew, one entry per CDR3 protein. The sample has fewer than 250,000 distinct CDR3 sequences; under 10% are singletons. This same sample was also taken into another study, of yellow fever vaccine responses in identical twins.

The chain joins TRBV9 to TRBJ1-4; 7 bases are a match to TRBD1. The TCR sequence derives from a woman between 18 and 29 years old in good health. What was sequenced was memory (CD45RO+) T cells sorted from blood. For the CDR3, the DNA is TGTGCCAGCAGCCTATCGACAGGGAATAATGAAAAACTGTTTTTT. Its protein product is CASSLSTGNNEKLFF. The full variable domain, rest sourced from reference TRBV9 and TRBJ1-4, is DSGVTQTPKHLITATGQRVTLRCSPRSGDLSVYWYQQSLDQGLQFLIQYYNGEERAKGNILERFSAQQFPDLHSELNLSSLELGDSALYFCASSLSTGNNEKLFFGSGTQLSVL.